The source of this T cell receptor beta chain is a study of shared clonotypes between healthy human individuals. Study information: Each donor's CD4 naive and CD4 memory cells filled three plates apiece, CD8 naive two, and CD8 memory one.

Some clones are missing from TCRdb's copy, which holds only in-frame ones; the method was immunoSEQ multiplex PCR. The table has roughly 2,000,000 clones, about 93% seen once. This clone was recorded a few times. The antigen is unknown. The naive CD8 fraction comprised CD45RO-negative cells positively selected for CCR7 and excluded terminally differentiated effector memory CD45RA+ cells. Study-level points and caveats: Lower generation probabilities were found for non-shared clonotypes than for those shared by all four donors. Some naive CD4 clonotypes, roughly 4.8%, turned up in common across a handful of donors. Generally, estimated richness proved larger in naive subsets than it did in memory subsets.

The CDR3 length is 14 residues. V dropped 6 bases and J dropped 13 bases, with 21 bases sitting between them. Germline V gene sequence: CDR1 MDHEN, CDR2 SYDVKM. The V call is TRBV28, the J call TRBJ1-4, with D perhaps matching TRBD1 (5 bases). The sample was naive CD8+ T cells from PBMCs. This TCR was recovered from a man aged 18 to 35 in good health. Some clones in this sample may be carry-over from other donors' samples. The CDR3: CASSARRDLARLFF. CDR3 DNA: TGTGCCAGCAGCGCCCGCAGGGACCTGGCCAGACTGTTTTTT.